These 11 T cell receptor beta chains were all obtained from the same sample, sequenced in a study of shared clonotypes between healthy human individuals. Profiling relied on immunoSEQ multiplex PCR, and the TCRdb table lists in-frame clones only, not all of them. The table includes a few million clones, approximately 93% detected once. Sequencing was done on a sample of naive CD4+ T cells from PBMCs. This sample's subset: CD45RA+ positively selected. The source of these receptors is a man younger than 35 in good health. Some clones in this sample may be carry-over from other donors' samples.

Written as DNA, the CDR3 is TGTGCCATCAGTGCCGGGACTAGCGGGACCTACGAGCAGTACTTC. Residues: CAISAGTSGTYEQYF. The V gene is TRBV10-3, the J gene TRBJ2-7; 13 bases line up with TRBD2. The CDR3 covers 15 residues. Germline V gene data show CDR1 as ENHRY and CDR2 as SYGVKD. The J segment lost 2 bases and the V segment lost 4 bases, leaving 2 bases of the junction unmatched.

The chain combines TRBV4-2 with TRBJ2-7; maybe TRBD2 (6 bases). The CDR3 has 16 amino acids. Per germline, CDR1 LGHNA and CDR2 YNFKEQ. V gave up 1 base and J gave up 0 bases, with 13 bases separating them. The chain's CDR3 is CASSQVRAGRSYEQYF. For the CDR3, the DNA is TGTGCCAGCAGCCAAGTTCGAGCGGGCCGCTCCTACGAGCAGTACTTC.

The chain links TRBV15 to TRBJ1-1, with unresolved D. The CDR3 contains 13 residues. The germline V gene has CDR1 LNHNV and CDR2 YYDKDF (reference sequence). The V end lost 7 bases, the J end lost 2 bases, and 11 bases lay between the germline ends. The DNA of the CDR3 is TGTGCCACCATCGAGGGTAGCAACACTGAAGCTTTCTTT. This sequence encodes CATIEGSNTEAFF.

V is TRBV10-3 and J is TRBJ1-1; D gene uncertain. The germline CDR1 and CDR2 sequences are ENHRY and SYGVKD. CDR3 size: 13 residues. V gave up 8 bases and J gave up 0 bases, with 10 bases separating them. The CDR3 sequence: CAIRKDLNTEAFF. The CDR3 DNA reads TGTGCCATCCGTAAGGATCTGAACACTGAAGCTTTCTTT.

The chain has TRBV10-3 and TRBJ1-1, with a possible D match to TRBD1 (6 bases). Germline V gene sequence: CDR1 ENHRY, CDR2 SYGVKD. The CDR3 spans 13 residues. Trimming removed 6 bases from V and 5 bases from J, with 13 bases in between. The CDR3 bases are TGTGCCATCAGAGAAGGGGGGGGGACTGAAGCTTTCTTT. Amino acid sequence: CAIREGGGTEAFF.

The chain couples TRBV7-2 to TRBJ2-7; TRBD1 aligns across 7 bases. In germline, CDR1 is SGHTA, CDR2 FQGNSA. J gave up 2 bases and V 5 bases, and 6 bases lay outside the gene matches. The CDR3 is made up of 14 amino acids. CDR3 in DNA: TGTGCCAGCAGCCTAAGGACAGGCCCCTACGAGCAGTACTTC. Encoded protein: CASSLRTGPYEQYF.

This chain links TRBV4-2 with TRBJ1-2; TRBD1 is a possible D gene (5 bases). CDR1 is LGHNA and CDR2 is YNFKEQ in the germline V gene. This CDR3 contains 12 residues. Trimming cost V 1 base and J 7 bases, with 7 bases left between them. This CDR3 is CASSQGGGGYTF. The CDR3 DNA sequence: TGTGCCAGCAGCCAAGGGGGCGGTGGCTACACCTTC.

For this clone: Within the sample, other DNA sequences also encode this same CDR3. The rearrangement uses TRBV18 and TRBJ2-3; possibly TRBD2 for D (6 bases). The V and J ends lost 6 bases and 3 bases respectively, with 13 bases between them. CDR3 size: 14 residues. Germline lookup yields CDR1 KGHSH and CDR2 LQKENI. The CDR3 DNA reads TGTGCCAGCTCCCCTCCGGAGGGAACAGATACGCAGTATTTT. This codes for CASSPPEGTDTQYF.

The sample holds one count of this clone. This chain connects TRBV28 to TRBJ2-2, with 9 bases identical to TRBD2. CDR3 size: 15 residues. In germline, CDR1 is MDHEN, CDR2 SYDVKM. V lost 7 bases, J lost 6 bases, and 9 bases stayed unmatched. The chain's CDR3 is CASMRGLAGSGELFF. CDR3 DNA sequence: TGTGCCAGCATGCGGGGGCTAGCGGGATCCGGGGAGCTGTTTTTT.

The chain has TRBV19 and TRBJ1-5; 9 bases fit TRBD1. This CDR3 is 14 amino acids long. Germline loops: CDR1 LNHDA, CDR2 SQIVND (reference sequence). V gave up 7 bases and J gave up 7 bases; unmatched junction bases: 8. The CDR3 sequence: CASIPGTGQQPQHF. In DNA, the CDR3 is TGTGCCAGTATCCCTGGGACAGGGCAACAGCCCCAGCATTTT.

The chain employs TRBV5-4 and TRBJ2-2; D unresolved. Germline V gives CDR1 SGHNT, CDR2 YYREEE (reference sequence). The CDR3 consists of 11 residues. The V and J ends lost 4 bases and 6 bases respectively, with 4 bases between them. In DNA, the CDR3 is TGTGCCAGCAGCCGGGCCGGGGAGCTGTTTTTT. It encodes CASSRAGELFF.